The 18 T cell receptor beta chains below all came from one sample that was sequenced in a study of shared clonotypes between healthy human individuals. Naivety among CD8 cells was defined by CD45RO negativity and positive CCR7 selection, thereby excluding terminally differentiated effector memory CD45RA+ cells. The assay was immunoSEQ multiplex PCR, and TCRdb's table has in-frame clones only and misses some. The repertoire holds roughly 650,000 clones, with around 96% as singletons. The sequenced material came from naive CD8+ T cells sorted from blood. The receptors stem from a woman in her twenties or thirties in good health.

This rearrangement joins TRBV28 to TRBJ1-5; 7 bases map to TRBD1. CDR3 length: 14 amino acids. CDR1 and CDR2 (germline): MDHEN, SYDVKM. V lost 3 bases and J lost 5; bases outside the gene matches: 4. The CDR3 protein is CASSLTGTDQPQHF. The DNA for the CDR3 is TGTGCCAGCAGTTTGACAGGGACAGATCAGCCCCAGCATTTT. Combining the CDR3 with reference TRBV28 and TRBJ1-5 gives the whole variable domain DVKVTQSSRYLVKRTGEKVFLECVQDMDHENMFWYRQDPGLGLRLIYFSYDVKMKEKGDIPEGYSVSREKKERFSLILESASTNQTSMYLCASSLTGTDQPQHFGDGTRLSIL.

This sequence joins TRBV10-2 and TRBJ2-7; 8 bases align to TRBD1. There are 14 residues in the CDR3. V was clipped by 2 bases and J by 7 bases; unmatched bases: 7. Germline V CDR1 and CDR2: WSHSY, SAAADI. The CDR3 loop reads CASSETQGALEQYF. The CDR3 DNA sequence: TGCGCCAGCAGTGAGACGCAGGGGGCGCTTGAGCAGTACTTC.

This clone has more than one count but fewer than ten. The rearrangement uses TRBV28 and TRBJ1-2; tentatively, D is TRBD1 (6 bases). This CDR3 contains 13 residues. Trimming stripped 2 bases from V and 5 bases from J, with 9 bases between. Germline CDR1 and CDR2: MDHEN and SYDVKM. In nucleotides, the CDR3 is TGTGCCAGCAGTTTAACAACAGGGTATGGCTACACCTTC. Protein product: CASSLTTGYGYTF.

This rearrangement joins TRBV5-4 to TRBJ2-1, with 9 bases lining up with TRBD2. The CDR3 sequence is 15 residues long. Germline values: CDR1 SGHNT, CDR2 YYREEE (reference sequence). V shed 6 bases and J 7 bases; nucleotides not matched to a gene: 11. The CDR3 region has the DNA TGTGCCAGCAATGCGGGCGGGAGGGCCGGGAATGAGCAGTTCTTC. Translation gives CASNAGGRAGNEQFF.

The rearrangement uses TRBV27 and TRBJ1-2, with TRBD1 matching over 7 bases. Trimming at V came to 5 bases and at J to 6 bases, leaving 12 bases not matched to a gene. Germline V CDR1 and CDR2: MNHEY, SMNVEV (reference sequence). The CDR3 spans 15 residues. CDR3 sequence: CASSLDRQGTNGYTF. The DNA for the CDR3 is TGTGCCAGCAGTCTCGACCGACAGGGCACTAATGGCTACACCTTC.

The V gene is TRBV28, the J gene TRBJ1-2; TRBD1 agrees at 8 bases. The V gene's germline CDR1 is MDHEN and CDR2 SYDVKM. The V gene end was trimmed by 2 bases and the J gene end by 0 bases; junction bases not matched to a gene: 2. CDR3 size: 15 residues. CDR3 protein: CASSLRTGTNYGYTF. CDR3 sequence (DNA): TGTGCCAGCAGTTTACGGACAGGGACTAACTATGGCTACACCTTC.

The chain is built from TRBV11-2 and TRBJ2-1; 9 nucleotides align to TRBD2. The junction had 8 bases not matched to a gene; V was cut back by 3 bases and J by 8 bases. This CDR3 is 15 amino acids long. Germline V gene data show CDR1 as SGHAT and CDR2 as FQNNGV. The CDR3 nucleotides read TGTGCCAGCAGCTTTAGCGGGAGCGTGGTGGATGAGCAGTTCTTC. This sequence encodes CASSFSGSVVDEQFF.

This sequence joins TRBV2 and TRBJ2-3, with 8 bases that match TRBD2. Trimming cost V 5 bases and J 5 bases; bases outside gene matches: 0. The CDR3 loop spans 12 amino acids. CDR1 and CDR2 (germline): SNHLY, FYNNEI. The CDR3 bases are TGTGCCAGCAGTCTAGCGGGAGATACGCAGTATTTT. It codes for CASSLAGDTQYF.

This chain links TRBV29-1 with TRBJ2-7; D is possibly TRBD1 or TRBD2 (5 bases each). The CDR3 sequence is 12 residues long. The V end was cut by 6 bases, the J end by 1 base, with 10 bases between. CDR1 and CDR2 (germline): SQVTM, ANQGSEA. The chain's CDR3 is CSVRDGSYEQYF. CDR3 coding DNA: TGCAGCGTCCGGGACGGTTCCTACGAGCAGTACTTC.

This clone has a single count. CDR3 coding DNA: TGTGCCAGCAGCTTGGACCCGGGAAGGGATGGCTACACCTTC. This encodes CASSLDPGRDGYTF. This sequence joins TRBV5-6 and TRBJ1-2; D is unresolved. Trimming stripped 0 bases from V and 6 bases from J, with 12 bases between. The germline CDR1 and CDR2 sequences are SGHDT and YYEEEE. The CDR3 extends over 14 amino acids.

The gene calls are TRBV4-2 and TRBJ2-1; D remains unclear. Germline-derived CDR1 and CDR2 are LGHNA and YNFKEQ. The germline V and J ends were trimmed by 5 bases and 8 bases, with 7 bases remaining between them. This CDR3 region has 11 residues. The CDR3 DNA reads TGTGCCAGCAGCTCGCTGGATGAGCAGTTCTTC. Translating gives CASSSLDEQFF.

The CDR3 DNA reads TGCGCCAGCAGCCAAGGTTCCAGGGTCTGGGATCAGCCCCAGCATTTT. Protein sequence: CASSQGSRVWDQPQHF. V gene TRBV4-1 combines with J gene TRBJ1-5; D may be TRBD1 (5 bases). The V end lost 1 base, the J end lost 5 bases, and 15 bases lay between the germline ends. This CDR3 region has 16 residues. Germline V gene lookup returns CDR1 MGHRA and CDR2 YSYEKL.

This sequence joins TRBV11-3 and TRBJ2-7; D is perhaps TRBD1 (6 bases). V lost 5 bases and J 4 bases, leaving 15 bases between the germline ends. CDR1 is SGHNT, CDR2 YENEEA, per germline. The CDR3 has 14 residues. In DNA, the CDR3 is TGTGCCAGCAGCCAAAGAGGGACATCTTACGAGCAGTACTTC. Translated: CASSQRGTSYEQYF.

This chain uses TRBV6-5 with TRBJ2-2; D is unclear. The CDR3 consists of 14 residues. The V and J ends lost 0 bases and 6 bases respectively, with 8 bases between them. Germline V gives CDR1 MNHEY, CDR2 SVGAGI. The chain's CDR3 is CASSYSFRAGELFF. As DNA, the CDR3 is TGTGCCAGCAGTTACTCTTTCCGTGCCGGGGAGCTGTTTTTT.

The gene calls are TRBV7-9 and TRBJ1-1; D is perhaps TRBD1 (6 bases). This CDR3 comprises 16 residues. Germline V gene lookup returns CDR1 SEHNR and CDR2 FQNEAQ (reference sequence). V lost 6 bases, J lost 8 bases, and 25 bases lay in between. CDR3 protein: CASSSRWGAFGSEAFF. The CDR3 DNA reads as TGTGCCAGCAGTTCCAGATGGGGGGCCTTCGGGTCGGAAGCTTTCTTT.

Turning to this clone: This CDR3 is also generated by other DNA sequences in the sample. The CDR3 nucleotides read TGTGCCAGTAGTCTAAGCTCCTACAATGAGCAGTTCTTC. Translation gives CASSLSSYNEQFF. The rearrangement uses TRBV19 and TRBJ2-1; D gene unclear. CDR3 size: 13 residues. The germline V and J ends were trimmed by 5 bases and 0 bases, with 5 bases remaining between them. Germline lookup yields CDR1 LNHDA and CDR2 SQIVND (reference sequence).

The chain joins TRBV7-3 to TRBJ2-6; 10 bases are shared with TRBD1. CDR1 and CDR2 (germline): SGHTA, FQGTGA. Trimming at V came to 5 bases and at J to 6 bases, leaving 4 bases not matched to a gene. CDR3 size: 15 residues. The chain's CDR3 is CASSLTGGEANVLTF. The CDR3 DNA reads as TGTGCCAGCAGCCTGACAGGGGGCGAGGCCAACGTCCTGACTTTC.

In the case of this clone: At one end, the junction sequence differs from germline, possibly due to a read error. V usage is TRBV29-1 and J usage is TRBJ2-3; 7 nucleotides agree with TRBD1. This CDR3 comprises 16 residues. Per the germline V gene, CDR1 is SQVTM and CDR2 is ANQGSEA. CDR3: CSGEDSTGADTDTQYF. The DNA of the CDR3 is TGCAGCGGTGAAGACTCTACAGGGGCGGACACAGATACGCAGTATTTT.